This T cell receptor beta chain derives from a study of blood T cell repertoires in COVID-19. Study-wide background: Samples taken during acute and convalescent COVID-19 were collected in the United States, Italy and Spain.

TCRdb's copy holds only in-frame clones and misses some; the assay was immunoSEQ multiplex PCR. Here the sample spans around 85,000 clones, around 90% being singletons. The germline CDR1 and CDR2 sequences are LGHNA and YSLEER. The CDR3 covers 16 residues. V lost 3 bases to trimming and J lost 7 bases, with 18 bases between them. The sequence was collected from a woman at least 80 years old with active or convalescent COVID-19. The sequenced sample consisted of peripheral blood. V usage is TRBV4-3 and J usage is TRBJ2-2; D remains unclear. The CDR3 DNA reads TGCGCCAGCAGCCATCTCCCGACTCCTACTGGCGGGGAGCTGTTTTTT. It is translated as CASSHLPTPTGGELFF.